The rows below give T cell receptor beta chains drawn from one sample of a study of blood T cell repertoires in COVID-19. Clones were sequenced by immunoSEQ multiplex PCR, and TCRdb holds only the in-frame ones, with some missing. The repertoire holds 200,000 to 250,000 clones, with 65% to 90% as singletons. The specimen sequenced was peripheral blood. These receptors were obtained from a woman between 50 and 59 years old with acute or convalescent COVID-19. The CDR3 runs from the conserved cysteine through the conserved F or W. D genes are given only for firm matches. Rows may omit the clone size; those that give it use once, few, many or a size class.

D gene: TRBD2; J gene: TRBJ2-3; clone size: many; V gene: TRBV4-2; CDR3 DNA: TGTGCCAGCAGCCCCCAGGGGGCTAGCGGGAGCTCAGATACGCAGTATTTT; CDR3 protein: CASSPQGASGSSDTQYF
D gene: TRBD2; J gene: TRBJ2-3; clone size: .; V gene: TRBV7-9; CDR3 DNA: TGTGCCAGCAGCGACGCCCGGGCGGGGGGCACAGATACGCAGTATTTT; CDR3 protein: CASSDARAGGTDTQYF
D gene: .; J gene: TRBJ2-2; clone size: .; V gene: TRBV19; CDR3 DNA: TGTGCCAGCAAACTAGGACAGAAGTTCTCCGGGGAGCTGTTTTTT; CDR3 protein: CASKLGQKFSGELFF
D gene: .; J gene: TRBJ1-2; clone size: .; V gene: TRBV2; CDR3 DNA: TGTGCCAGCAGTGGGCAGGCCTCTAACTATGGCTACACCTTC; CDR3 protein: CASSGQASNYGYTF
D gene: TRBD2; J gene: TRBJ2-1; clone size: .; V gene: TRBV3-1/TRBV3-2; CDR3 DNA: TGTGCCAGCAGCCAGAGACCCCTCAGCGGGAGGGCCATTGAGCAGTTCTTC; CDR3 protein: CASSQRPLSGRAIEQFF
D gene: TRBD2; J gene: TRBJ2-5; clone size: .; V gene: TRBV5-1; CDR3 DNA: TGCGCCAGCAGTAGCGGGGGGGTAGTCGTTCGGGAGACCCAGTACTTC; CDR3 protein: CASSSGGVVVRETQYF
D gene: TRBD1; J gene: TRBJ2-7; clone size: .; V gene: TRBV5-1; CDR3 DNA: TGCGCCAGCAGCTTGGAGGCAGGGGGAAGGGAGCAGTACTTC; CDR3 protein: CASSLEAGGREQYF
D gene: .; J gene: TRBJ1-1; clone size: .; V gene: TRBV7-9; CDR3 DNA: TGTGCCAGCAGCCACAGGGTGCTTGTCGAAGCTTTCTTT; CDR3 protein: CASSHRVLVEAFF
D gene: TRBD2; J gene: TRBJ2-3; clone size: .; V gene: TRBV5-1; CDR3 DNA: TGCGCCAGCAGCTTGGGGTCTAGCGGGGGAGATACGCAGTATTTT; CDR3 protein: CASSLGSSGGDTQYF
D gene: .; J gene: TRBJ2-7; clone size: few; V gene: TRBV28; CDR3 DNA: TGTGCCAGCAGGCAGAGGGACGAGCAGTACTTC; CDR3 protein: CASRQRDEQYF
D gene: .; J gene: TRBJ1-2; clone size: .; V gene: TRBV27; CDR3 DNA: TGTGCCAGCAGCCTCGGGGGGCGAGGCTACACCTTC; CDR3 protein: CASSLGGRGYTF
D gene: TRBD2; J gene: TRBJ2-3; clone size: .; V gene: TRBV4-2; CDR3 DNA: TGTGCCAGCAGCCCCCGACTAGCGGGAGGGCCAAGGACAGATACGCAGTATTTT; CDR3 protein: CASSPRLAGGPRTDTQYF
D gene: .; J gene: TRBJ1-1; clone size: .; V gene: TRBV28; CDR3 DNA: TGTGCCAGCACCTTTCCCACACACACTGAAGCTTTCTTT; CDR3 protein: CASTFPTHTEAFF
D gene: TRBD1; J gene: TRBJ2-7; clone size: few; V gene: TRBV2; CDR3 DNA: TGTGCCAGCACAGCGAGGACAGGGCGGTCCTACGAGCAGTACTTC; CDR3 protein: CASTARTGRSYEQYF
D gene: TRBD2; J gene: TRBJ2-2; clone size: .; V gene: TRBV4-1; CDR3 DNA: TGCGCCAGCAGCCCTCGGGGGGTCACCGGGGAGCTGTTTTTT; CDR3 protein: CASSPRGVTGELFF
D gene: TRBD1; J gene: TRBJ1-2; clone size: .; V gene: TRBV4-1; CDR3 DNA: TGCGCCAGCAGCCAAGATCACAGGGGCTACTATGGCTACACCTTC; CDR3 protein: CASSQDHRGYYGYTF
D gene: .; J gene: TRBJ2-7; clone size: .; V gene: TRBV7-8; CDR3 DNA: TGTGCCAGCAGCTCGTTAGGACAGAGGAGCTCCTACGAGCAGTACTTC; CDR3 protein: CASSSLGQRSSYEQYF
D gene: TRBD1; J gene: TRBJ2-7; clone size: .; V gene: TRBV4-2; CDR3 DNA: TGTGCCAGCAGCCAAGAATTAGCGGACAGGGTCTACGAGCAGTACTTC; CDR3 protein: CASSQELADRVYEQYF
D gene: .; J gene: TRBJ1-3; clone size: .; V gene: TRBV28; CDR3 DNA: TGTGCCAGCAGTTGGTCAGCGTTGCAATATTTT; CDR3 protein: CASSWSALQYF
D gene: .; J gene: TRBJ1-6; clone size: .; V gene: TRBV19; CDR3 DNA: TGTGCCAGTAGTACCCGGGAGGATTCACCCCTCCACTTT; CDR3 protein: CASSTREDSPLHF
D gene: .; J gene: TRBJ2-2; clone size: .; V gene: TRBV3-1/TRBV3-2; CDR3 DNA: TGTGCCAGCAGCCAGAGCATGGTCACCGGGGAGCTGTTTTTT; CDR3 protein: CASSQSMVTGELFF
D gene: TRBD1; J gene: TRBJ2-7; clone size: .; V gene: TRBV6-2/TRBV6-3; CDR3 DNA: TGTGCCAGCAGTTACCTAGGACAGGGGGCCTACGAGCAGTACTTC; CDR3 protein: CASSYLGQGAYEQYF
D gene: .; J gene: TRBJ1-5; clone size: .; V gene: TRBV19; CDR3 DNA: TGTGCCAGTAGTGAAAGGGGGGAGGGTCAGCCCCAGCATTTT; CDR3 protein: CASSERGEGQPQHF
D gene: TRBD1; J gene: TRBJ1-1; clone size: .; V gene: TRBV10-3; CDR3 DNA: TGTGCCATCAGTGACGGGACAGGGGTTACTGAAGCTTTCTTT; CDR3 protein: CAISDGTGVTEAFF
D gene: TRBD2; J gene: TRBJ2-3; clone size: once; V gene: TRBV19; CDR3 DNA: TGTGCCAGTAGTAAGCCGGGACTAGCGGGGAGCACAGATACGCAGTATTTT; CDR3 protein: CASSKPGLAGSTDTQYF
D gene: TRBD2; J gene: TRBJ2-3; clone size: .; V gene: TRBV5-4; CDR3 DNA: TGTGCCAGCAGCCCTGCTAGCGGGCTACGCACAGATACGCAGTATTTT; CDR3 protein: CASSPASGLRTDTQYF
D gene: .; J gene: TRBJ1-5; clone size: .; V gene: TRBV5-1; CDR3 DNA: TGCGCCAGCAGCTTTACAGGCAATCAGCCCCAGCATTTT; CDR3 protein: CASSFTGNQPQHF
D gene: TRBD1; J gene: TRBJ1-1; clone size: .; V gene: TRBV27; CDR3 DNA: TGTGCCAGCAGTGGATACAGGGGTATGAACACTGAAGCTTTCTTT; CDR3 protein: CASSGYRGMNTEAFF
D gene: TRBD1; J gene: TRBJ1-5; clone size: .; V gene: TRBV28; CDR3 DNA: TGTGCCAGCAGATCTGACAGGGGGCCCCTGCAGCCCCAGCATTTT; CDR3 protein: CASRSDRGPLQPQHF
D gene: TRBD1; J gene: TRBJ1-1; clone size: .; V gene: TRBV24-1; CDR3 DNA: TGTGCCACCAGTGACCTTACCGGAGACAGGGGTAGGAGGAACACTGAAGCTTTCTTT; CDR3 protein: CATSDLTGDRGRRNTEAFF
D gene: TRBD1; J gene: TRBJ2-1; clone size: .; V gene: TRBV12-3/TRBV12-4; CDR3 DNA: TGTGCCAGCAGGGGACAGGGGCTCAATGAGCAGTTCTTC; CDR3 protein: CASRGQGLNEQFF
D gene: .; J gene: TRBJ1-4; clone size: .; V gene: TRBV6-2/TRBV6-3; CDR3 DNA: TGTGCCAGCAGTTACGCAGGGACAACTAATGAAAAACTGTTTTTT; CDR3 protein: CASSYAGTTNEKLFF